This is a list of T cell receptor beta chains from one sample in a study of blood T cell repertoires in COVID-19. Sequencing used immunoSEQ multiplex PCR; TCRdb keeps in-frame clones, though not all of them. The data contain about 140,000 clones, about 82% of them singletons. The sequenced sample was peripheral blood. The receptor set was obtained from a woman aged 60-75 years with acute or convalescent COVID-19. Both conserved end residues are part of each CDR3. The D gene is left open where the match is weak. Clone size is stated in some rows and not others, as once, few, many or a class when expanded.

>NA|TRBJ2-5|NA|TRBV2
TGTGCCAGCAGTATGCGGGCCGCTCAAGAGACCCAGTACTTC
CASSMRAAQETQYF
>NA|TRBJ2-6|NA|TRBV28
TGTGCCAGCAGAACAGGGTCTGGGGCCAACGTCCTGACTTTC
CASRTGSGANVLTF
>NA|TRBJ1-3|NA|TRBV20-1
TGCAGTGCGGGGGGGGGAAACACCATATATTTT
CSAGGGNTIYF
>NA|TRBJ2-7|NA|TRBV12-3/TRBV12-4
TGTGCCAGCAGTCCCGGGAATCACTACGAGCAGTACTTC
CASSPGNHYEQYF
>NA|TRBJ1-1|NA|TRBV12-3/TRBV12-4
TGTGCCAGCATGAGGTGGACTGAAGCTTTCTTT
CASMRWTEAFF
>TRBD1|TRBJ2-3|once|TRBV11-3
TGTGCCAGCAGCGCAAGGACAGGGAGAACAGATACGCAGTATTTT
CASSARTGRTDTQYF
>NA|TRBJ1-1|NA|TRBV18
TGTGCCAGCTCACTTTCGACAGGCACTGAAGCTTTCTTT
CASSLSTGTEAFF
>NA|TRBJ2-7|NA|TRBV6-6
TGTGCCAGCAGCTCCCGGGACTCTGGGACCTGGGGGTACCCCTACGAGCAGTACTTC
CASSSRDSGTWGYPYEQYF
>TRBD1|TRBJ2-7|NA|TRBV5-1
TGCGCCAGCAAACGGACAGGGTTATACGAGCAGTACTTC
CASKRTGLYEQYF
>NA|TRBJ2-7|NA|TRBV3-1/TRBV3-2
TGTGCCAGCAGCCAGGGTCCCACAGAAATCTACGAGCAGTACTTC
CASSQGPTEIYEQYF
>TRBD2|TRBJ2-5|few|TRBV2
TGTGCCAGCACCGGGACTAGCGGGCAAGAGACCCAGTACTTC
CASTGTSGQETQYF
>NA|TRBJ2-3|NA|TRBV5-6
TGTGCCAGCAGTTCAGGGTCGGATACGCAGTATTTT
CASSSGSDTQYF
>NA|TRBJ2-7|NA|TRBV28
TGTGCCAGCTGCCCCCAGGGTGTTAAGGGTTTCGAGCAGTACTTC
CASCPQGVKGFEQYF
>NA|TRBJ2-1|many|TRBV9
TGTGCCAGCAGCCCGGCAGGGCAACCTTACAATGAGCAGTTCTTC
CASSPAGQPYNEQFF
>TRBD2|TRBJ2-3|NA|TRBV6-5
TGTGCTCGCGGGGGGAGCAGCACAGATACGCAGTATTTT
CARGGSSTDTQYF
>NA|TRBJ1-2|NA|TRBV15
TGTGCCACCACCAAAGGGGTTTCGACCGATGGCTACACCTTC
CATTKGVSTDGYTF
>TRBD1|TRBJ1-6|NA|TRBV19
TGTGCCAGTAGATTCAGCGCGACAGGGTCAACTAATTCACCCCTCCACTTT
CASRFSATGSTNSPLHF
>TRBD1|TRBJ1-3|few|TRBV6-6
TGTGCCAGCAGTCCAACCGGGACAGGGGTTGGAAACACCATATATTTT
CASSPTGTGVGNTIYF
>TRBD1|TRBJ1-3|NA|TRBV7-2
TGTGCCAGCAGCTTGAGGGACAGGGGTCCCCGAAACACCATATATTTT
CASSLRDRGPRNTIYF
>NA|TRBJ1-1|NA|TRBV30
TGTGCCTGGAGAGCCCAGATCCTGGTTGGGAGCACTGAAGCTTTCTTT
CAWRAQILVGSTEAFF
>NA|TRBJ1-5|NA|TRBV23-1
TGCGCCAGCAGTCCGCACGGGGTCCGTTATAGCAATCAGCCCCAGCATTTT
CASSPHGVRYSNQPQHF
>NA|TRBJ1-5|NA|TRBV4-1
TGCGCCAGCAGCCTTGGGGGCGACAGGAGCAATCAGCCCCAGCATTTT
CASSLGGDRSNQPQHF
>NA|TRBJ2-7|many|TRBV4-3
TGCGCCAGCAGCCAATTTACAGGAGACGAGCAGTACTTC
CASSQFTGDEQYF
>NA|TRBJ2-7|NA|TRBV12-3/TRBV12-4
TGTGCCAGCAGTCTCACTAACTACGAGCAGTACTTC
CASSLTNYEQYF
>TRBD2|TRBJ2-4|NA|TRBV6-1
TGTGCCAGCAGTGAAGAGCGACTAGCGGGGGGGCCTTCGAAAAACATTCAGTACTTC
CASSEERLAGGPSKNIQYF
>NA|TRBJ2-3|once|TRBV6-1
TGTGCCAGCAGTGAAAGAATGGACTTAAACACAGATACGCAGTATTTT
CASSERMDLNTDTQYF
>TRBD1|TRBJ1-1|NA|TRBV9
TGTGCCAGCAGCGGTCAACCCGGGACAGGGCTCGGAGCTTTCTTT
CASSGQPGTGLGAFF
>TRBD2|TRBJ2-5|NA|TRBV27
TGTGCCAGCGGTCTGACGGGGGGATACCAAGAGACCCAGTACTTC
CASGLTGGYQETQYF
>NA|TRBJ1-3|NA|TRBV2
TGTGCCAGCAGTACGGGGGTTTCTGGAAACACCATATATTTT
CASSTGVSGNTIYF
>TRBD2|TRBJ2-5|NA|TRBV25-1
TGTGCCAGCAGGAAACGGCGGGGGACGGGTGAGACCCAGTACTTC
CASRKRRGTGETQYF
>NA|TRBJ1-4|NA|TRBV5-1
TGCGCCAGCAGCTTGTACAGGGCGGATGAAAAACTGTTTTTT
CASSLYRADEKLFF
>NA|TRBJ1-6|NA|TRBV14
TGTGCCAGCAGCCAACCGGTTGGCTATAATTCACCCCTCCACTTT
CASSQPVGYNSPLHF
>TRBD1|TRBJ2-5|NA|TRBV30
TGTGCCTGGAATACCCAAGCCGGGACAGGGGAAGAGACCCAGTACTTC
CAWNTQAGTGEETQYF
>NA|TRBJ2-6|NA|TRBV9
TGTGCCAGCAGCGTAGGTTTAGCTGGGGCCAACGTCCTGACTTTC
CASSVGLAGANVLTF
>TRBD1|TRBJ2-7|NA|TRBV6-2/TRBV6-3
TGTGCCAGCAGCCGTACAGGGGGCGAGCAGTACTTC
CASSRTGGEQYF
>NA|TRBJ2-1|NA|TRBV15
TGTGCCACCAGCAGAGGGGGGCAGGGTACCTACAATGAGCAGTTCTTC
CATSRGGQGTYNEQFF
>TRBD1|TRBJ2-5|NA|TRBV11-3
TGTGCCAGCAGCTTGCCAGGGACAGGAGGGGAGACCCAGTACTTC
CASSLPGTGGETQYF
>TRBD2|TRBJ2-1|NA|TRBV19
TGTGCCAGTAGTCCTCTTACGTTGTCGTGGACTAGCGGGGGGGCCCCCGGTTATGAGCAGTTCTTC
CASSPLTLSWTSGGAPGYEQFF
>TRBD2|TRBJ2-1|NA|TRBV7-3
TGTGCCAGCAGCCTAAGGCGGGATCGGGGGGAAGATCATGAGCAGTTCTTC
CASSLRRDRGEDHEQFF
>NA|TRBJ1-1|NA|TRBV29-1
TGCAGCGTGCAGGAGGGGCAGGGCACTGAAGCTTTCTTT
CSVQEGQGTEAFF
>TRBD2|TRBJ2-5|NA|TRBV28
TGTGCCAGCAGCTTCCTCAAACCGGGACTAGCGCAAGAGACCCAGTACTTC
CASSFLKPGLAQETQYF
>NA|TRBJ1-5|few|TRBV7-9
TGTGCCAGCAGCCCATCGTCGACAGCCATTCAGCCCCAGCATTTT
CASSPSSTAIQPQHF
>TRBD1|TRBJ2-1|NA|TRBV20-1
TGCAGTGCCAGTTCTCTAGGGGGCGGTTACAATGAGCAGTTCTTC
CSASSLGGGYNEQFF
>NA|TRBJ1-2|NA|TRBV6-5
TGTGCCAGCAGTCGCGGGGGGGACTATGGCTACACCTTC
CASSRGGDYGYTF
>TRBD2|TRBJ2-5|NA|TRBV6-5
TGTGCCTCCTCCTTCGGGGGGGGCGGAGAGACCCAGTACTTC
CASSFGGGGETQYF
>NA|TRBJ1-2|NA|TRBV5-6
TGTGCCAGCAGCTTGGCATCGGGCGGGGGCTTGGGCTTC
CASSLASGGGLGF
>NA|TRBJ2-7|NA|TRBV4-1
TGCGCCAGCACCAAGGGCCAGGGTAAATACGAGCAGTACTTC
CASTKGQGKYEQYF
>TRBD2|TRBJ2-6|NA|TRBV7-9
TGTGCCAGCAGCCCGGGACTAGCGGCTAGCTCTGGGGCCAACGTCCTGACTTTC
CASSPGLAASSGANVLTF